This T cell receptor (beta chain) stems from a study of cytomegalovirus exposure and HLA in healthy donors. The overall study: Samples from HLA-typed donors yielded approximately 80 million unique TCRs in an early data release.

Of note for this clone: What it recognizes is unknown.

Germline-derived CDR1 and CDR2 are KGHSH and LQKENI. With 5 bases clipped from V and 6 bases from J, the junction kept 12 bases outside the gene matches. The CDR3 totals 15 residues. The PCR had 60 Vbeta and 13 Jbeta primers. Profiling relied on immunoSEQ multiplex PCR, and the TCRdb table lists in-frame clones only, not all of them. This repertoire includes approximately 140,000 clones. Findings and caveats of the study: CMV serostatus alone was available as immune exposure information. Later on, a genetic analysis was performed. It linked a missense variant in DCLRE1C with V- and J-gene trimming of TCR beta. Per a prior analysis, the majority of TCR beta V segments were productive roughly 90% or roughly 30% of the time.

Sequencing was carried out using PBMCs. The receptor comes from a woman aged 18 to 35 in good health and CMV-seronegative. V is TRBV18 and J is TRBJ2-7, with 8 nucleotides matching TRBD2. CDR3 DNA: TGTGCCAGCTCAGGTCGGGGCCGGGAGGGCGGCGAGCAGTACTTC. Protein sequence: CASSGRGREGGEQYF.